Here is one T cell receptor (beta chain) with its context. The sample carries other DNA sequences with the same CDR3. Genomic DNA of each subset was evenly split across several immunoSEQ plates. The authors' processing: Because ImmunoSEQ provided only junction sequences with no quality scores, the filtering differed. Sequencing used immunoSEQ multiplex PCR; TCRdb keeps in-frame clones, though not all of them. Clonal size and the V and J genes are those of that table, whereas D and trimming came from the DNA. The sample yields millions of clones, 90% to 95% seen once. This specimen belongs to a study of shared clonotypes between healthy human individuals. Study overall: Per donor, CD8 memory used one plate, CD8 naive used two, CD4 memory used three and CD4 naive used three.

CD45RO negativity and positive selection for CCR7 defined naive CD8 cells, a population that excluded terminally differentiated effector memory CD45RA+ cells. The CDR3 has 14 residues. CDR1 is SEHNR and CDR2 is FQNEAQ in the germline V gene (reference sequence). Trimming at V came to 1 base and at J to 6 bases, leaving 1 base not matched to a gene. This clonotype was obtained from a young man in good health. Some clones in this sample may be carry-over from other donors' samples. Sequencing used naive CD8+ T cells from PBMCs. This chain connects TRBV7-9 to TRBJ1-2; the match to TRBD1 covers 11 bases. CDR3 nucleotides: TGTGCCAGCAGCTTAGGGACAGGGGGCCATGGCTACACCTTC. Translated, it gives CASSLGTGGHGYTF.